The next 14 T cell receptor beta chains were all read from a single sample in a study of T-cell reconstitution after alpha-beta-depleted transplantation in children. Construction of the TCRbeta library involved unique molecular identifiers. TCRdb re-called the PCR reads with MiXCR, one entry per CDR3 protein. The sample records approximately 490,000 distinct CDR3 sequences, 8% to 11% being singletons. This specimen consisted of PBMCs, obtained before TCRalphabeta/CD19-depleted stem cell transplant. These receptors all stem from a child aged 2 to 10 with inherited bone marrow failure, due to receive a stem cell transplant.

This clonotype was counted at least ten times. The DNA for the CDR3 is TGTGCCAGCAGTTTTAGACTAGCGCTTCGAGCTAGCACAGATACGCAGTATTTT. Its protein is CASSFRLALRASTDTQYF. The rearrangement uses TRBV12-3 or TRBV12-4 and TRBJ2-3; TRBD2 aligns across 8 bases. V trimming: 3 bases; J trimming: 0 bases; junction bases outside the gene matches: 11. The CDR3 covers 18 residues.

This clonotype was picked up many times. The chain uses TRBV5-5 and TRBJ2-7, with D unresolved. Germline CDR1 and CDR2: SGHKS and YYEKEE (reference sequence). The CDR3 extends over 13 amino acids. V dropped 6 bases and J dropped 8 bases, with 18 bases sitting between them. The DNA of the CDR3 is TGTGCCAGCACCCCTTCCCCCGAGCTACAGCAGTACTTC. It yields the protein CASTPSPELQQYF.

CDR3 protein: CASSFRTEDEQFF. In DNA form, the CDR3 reads TGTGCCAGCAGTTTTCGGACGGAAGACGAGCAGTTCTTC. This rearrangement joins TRBV28 to TRBJ2-1; D unresolved. With 3 bases removed from V and 10 bases from J, the gap between germline ends came to 13 bases. The CDR3 runs to 13 residues. Germline V CDR1 and CDR2: MDHEN, SYDVKM.

There are many counts of this clonotype. This chain uses TRBV20-1 with TRBJ2-2; tentative D call: TRBD2 (7 bases). Looked up from germline, CDR1 is DFQATT and CDR2 is SNEGSKA (reference sequence). V lost 2 bases and J 0 bases, leaving 10 bases between the germline ends. The length of the CDR3 is 15 residues. The CDR3 bases are TGCAGTGCTAGACGGGGGGCCGCGAACACCGGGGAGCTGTTTTTT. It is translated as CSARRGAANTGELFF.

This clonotype was seen at least ten times. V and J are TRBV5-5 and TRBJ1-1; unclear D gene. This CDR3 region has 14 residues. V was trimmed by 0 bases and J by 1 base, leaving 7 bases between them. From germline, CDR1 is SGHKS and CDR2 YYEKEE (reference sequence). CDR3 sequence: CASSLGHRNTEAFF. The CDR3 DNA sequence: TGTGCCAGCAGCTTGGGACACAGGAACACTGAAGCTTTCTTT.

This clonotype came up many times. J is TRBJ2-3 and V is TRBV20-1; 12 bases map to TRBD2. This CDR3 is built from 18 residues. Germline trimming cut 5 bases from V and 1 base from J; bases unmatched to any gene: 13. From germline, CDR1 is DFQATT and CDR2 SNEGSKA (reference sequence). CDR3 in amino acids: CSAEPSGRAGFRTDTQYF. The CDR3 DNA sequence: TGCAGTGCTGAACCTAGCGGGAGGGCCGGGTTTCGCACAGATACGCAGTATTTT.

This clonotype was observed at least ten times. The chain carries TRBV5-4 and TRBJ2-4; 10 bases are a match to TRBD1. Unmatched junction bases numbered 4, after V lost 5 bases and J lost 5 bases. Germline V CDR1 and CDR2: SGHNT, YYREEE (reference sequence). The CDR3 contains 14 residues. In DNA, the CDR3 is TGTGCCAGCAGAGCCGGGACAGGGGAAAACATTCAGTACTTC. This sequence encodes CASRAGTGENIQYF.

This clonotype was counted many times. The chain recombines TRBV10-3 with TRBJ1-1; TRBD1 matches 10 bases. This CDR3 comprises 13 residues. CDR1 and CDR2 from the germline V gene are ENHRY and SYGVKD. The trim removed 8 bases at V and 2 bases at J, leaving 2 bases unmatched. The CDR3 coding sequence is TGTGCCATCGGGGACAGGGGCAACACTGAAGCTTTCTTT. Its protein product is CAIGDRGNTEAFF.

The table lists this clonotype with many counts. The V call is TRBV9, the J call TRBJ1-2; a possible D gene is TRBD1 (5 bases). The germline V gene encodes CDR1 SGDLS and CDR2 YYNGEE. The ends were cut back, 4 bases at V and 0 bases at J, with 13 bases in the middle. The length of the CDR3 is 15 residues. CDR3 DNA: TGTGCCAGCAGCCGGCAGGGCCCCGCTAACTATGGCTACACCTTC. Translating gives CASSRQGPANYGYTF.

This clonotype occurred many times. V usage is TRBV7-2 and J usage is TRBJ2-7; 10 bases align to TRBD2. Unmatched junction bases numbered 5, after V lost 3 bases and J lost 3 bases. Germline CDR1 reads SGHTA; CDR2 reads FQGNSA. The CDR3 is 15 residues long. The CDR3 reads CASSFSGRFVYEQYF. The DNA of the CDR3 is TGTGCCAGCAGCTTTAGCGGGAGGTTCGTCTACGAGCAGTACTTC.

In its sample, this clonotype was seen many times. The chain links TRBV28 to TRBJ2-1, with 9 nucleotides matching TRBD2. Germline assignment: CDR1 MDHEN and CDR2 SYDVKM. V was pared by 3 bases and J by 7 bases, with 7 bases of the junction left unmatched. This CDR3 contains 15 residues. The CDR3, as DNA: TGTGCCAGCAGTTTGTCTCGGAGCGGGGGGAATGAGCAGTTCTTC. As protein: CASSLSRSGGNEQFF.

The CDR3 DNA follows: TGTGCCAGCAGTTTCGGGGACAGCTTAGACTACGAGCAGTACTTC. Its protein is CASSFGDSLDYEQYF. The chain couples TRBV7-9 to TRBJ2-7; 7 positions match TRBD1. V lost 6 bases and J lost 3; bases outside the gene matches: 11. CDR1 and CDR2 from the germline V gene are SEHNR and FQNEAQ (reference sequence). This CDR3 has 15 amino acids.

In this sample, this clonotype turned up many times. The rearrangement joins TRBV27 to TRBJ2-3; no clear D gene. The length of the CDR3 is 16 residues. V was pared by 6 bases and J by 1 base, with 17 bases between. CDR1 MNHEY and CDR2 SMNVEV come from the germline V gene (reference sequence). CDR3 in DNA: TGTGCCAGCAGATTGGGATACTGGGCCGGCACAGATACGCAGTATTTT. Its protein product is CASRLGYWAGTDTQYF.

The chain couples TRBV29-1 to TRBJ2-1, with a weak D call TRBD1 (5 bases). The CDR3 contains 11 residues. Trimming pared 6 bases from V and 4 bases from J, leaving 7 bases between. CDR1 is SQVTM and CDR2 is ANQGSEA in the germline V gene. The CDR3 DNA reads TGCAGCGTGGACACATACAATGAGCAGTTCTTC. Encoded protein: CSVDTYNEQFF.